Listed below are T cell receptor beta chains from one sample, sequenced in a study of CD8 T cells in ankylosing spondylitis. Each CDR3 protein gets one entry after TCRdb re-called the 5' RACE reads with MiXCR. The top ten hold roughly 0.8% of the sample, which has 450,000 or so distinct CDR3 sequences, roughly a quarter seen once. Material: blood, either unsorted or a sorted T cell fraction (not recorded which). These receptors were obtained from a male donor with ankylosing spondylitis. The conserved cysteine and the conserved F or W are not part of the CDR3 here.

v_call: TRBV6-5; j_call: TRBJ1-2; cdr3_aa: ASSYSTRGHGYT
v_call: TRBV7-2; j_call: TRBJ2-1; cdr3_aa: ASEGGGLEQF
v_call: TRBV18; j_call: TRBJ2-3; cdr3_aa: ASSTRPDTQY
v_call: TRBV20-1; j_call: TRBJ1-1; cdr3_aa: SAGRTGVNTEAF
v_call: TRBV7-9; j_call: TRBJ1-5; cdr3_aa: ASSLSWGASDQPQH
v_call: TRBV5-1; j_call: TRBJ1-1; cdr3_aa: ASSLAYLAGNTEAF
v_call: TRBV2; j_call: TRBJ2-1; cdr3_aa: ASSERFAGGPNEQF
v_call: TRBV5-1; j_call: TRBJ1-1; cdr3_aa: ASSRYSHVDTEAF
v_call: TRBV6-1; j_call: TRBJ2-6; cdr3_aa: ASTQETQGPGANVLT
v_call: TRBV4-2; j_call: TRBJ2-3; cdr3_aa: ASAKGGSDTQY
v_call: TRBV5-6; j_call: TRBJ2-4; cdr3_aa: ASSSRAGKNIQY
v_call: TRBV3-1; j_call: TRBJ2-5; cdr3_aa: ASSPRGGKTQY
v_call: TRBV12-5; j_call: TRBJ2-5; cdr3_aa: ASGQNWGRGAQETQY
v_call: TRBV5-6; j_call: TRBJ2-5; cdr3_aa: ASSFLQGEETQY
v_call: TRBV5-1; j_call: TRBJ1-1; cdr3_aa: ASSSSGGNTEAF
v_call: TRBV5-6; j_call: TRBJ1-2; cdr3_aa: ASSLSPESYGYT
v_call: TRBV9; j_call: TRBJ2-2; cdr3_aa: ASSVATGGGTGELF
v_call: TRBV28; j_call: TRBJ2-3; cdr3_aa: ASSNGLAGVKY
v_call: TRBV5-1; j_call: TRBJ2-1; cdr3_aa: ASSVRDRGRGEQF
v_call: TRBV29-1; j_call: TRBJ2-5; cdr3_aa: SAPLGGGQETQY
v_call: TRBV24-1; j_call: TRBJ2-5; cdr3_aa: ATSDTGQGGETQY
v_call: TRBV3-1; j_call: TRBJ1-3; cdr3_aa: ASSQDWRDTIY
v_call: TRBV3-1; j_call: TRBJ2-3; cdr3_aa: ASSQGTGWTDTQY
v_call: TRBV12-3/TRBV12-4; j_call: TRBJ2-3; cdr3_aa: ASSLDHLADTQY
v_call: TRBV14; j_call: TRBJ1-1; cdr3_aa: ASSQISEAF
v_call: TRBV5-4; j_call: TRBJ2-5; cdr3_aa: ASSSSSGRAGTQY
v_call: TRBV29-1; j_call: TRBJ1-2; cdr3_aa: SVDPGGFYGYT
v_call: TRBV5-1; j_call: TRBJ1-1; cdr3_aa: ASSWRPRGAGEAF
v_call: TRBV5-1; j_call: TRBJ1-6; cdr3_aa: ASSLNNSPLH
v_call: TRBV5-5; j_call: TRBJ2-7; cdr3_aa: ASSSSGLTYEQY
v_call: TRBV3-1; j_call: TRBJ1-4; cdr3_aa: ASSQGVSDEKLF
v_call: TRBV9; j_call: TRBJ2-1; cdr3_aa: ASSVGLAGYNEQF
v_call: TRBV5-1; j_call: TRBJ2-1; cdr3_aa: ASSLLDEQF
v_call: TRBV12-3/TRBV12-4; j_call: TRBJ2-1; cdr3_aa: ASSLLVGQGRNEQF
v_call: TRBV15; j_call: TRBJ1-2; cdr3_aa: ATSRDERRYYGYT
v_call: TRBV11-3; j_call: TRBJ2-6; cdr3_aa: ASSLRQGLSGANVLT
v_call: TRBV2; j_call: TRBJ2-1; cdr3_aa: ASSEGSGRLNYEQF
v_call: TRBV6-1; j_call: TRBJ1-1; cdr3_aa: ASSEAKSRGRGF
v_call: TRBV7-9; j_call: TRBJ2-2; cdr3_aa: ASSLTRDSNTGELF
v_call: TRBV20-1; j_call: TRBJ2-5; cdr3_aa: SAATTRIETQY
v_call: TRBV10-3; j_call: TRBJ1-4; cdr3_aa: AISDGAGLDEKLF
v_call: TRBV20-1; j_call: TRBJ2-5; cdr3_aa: SARGSGTSGNQETQY
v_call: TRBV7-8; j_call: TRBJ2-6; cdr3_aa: ASSLGDRVGANVLT
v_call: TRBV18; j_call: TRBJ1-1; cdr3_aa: ASSPHVDRANTEAF
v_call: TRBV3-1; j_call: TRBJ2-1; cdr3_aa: ASSATSGRGNEQF
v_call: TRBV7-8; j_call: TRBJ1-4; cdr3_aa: ASSPWDGREKLF
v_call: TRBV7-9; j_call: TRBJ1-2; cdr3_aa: ASSLSLGTVYGYT
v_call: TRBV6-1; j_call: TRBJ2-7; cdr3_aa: ASSEVGSGRNEQY
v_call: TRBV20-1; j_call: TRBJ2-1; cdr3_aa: SASGWGNEQF
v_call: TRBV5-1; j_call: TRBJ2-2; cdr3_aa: ASNRQGGKDTGELF
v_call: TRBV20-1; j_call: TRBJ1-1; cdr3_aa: SAGLDTEAF
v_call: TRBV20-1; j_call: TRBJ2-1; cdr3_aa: SARRYRGTVHSSYNEQF
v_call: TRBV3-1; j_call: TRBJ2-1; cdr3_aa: ASRETGTRKKF
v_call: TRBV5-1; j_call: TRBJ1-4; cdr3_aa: ASTVGGQGEKLF
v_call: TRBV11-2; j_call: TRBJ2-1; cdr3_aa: ASSPLRLAGSNEQF
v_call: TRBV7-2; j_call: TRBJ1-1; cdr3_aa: ASSLWPNTEAF
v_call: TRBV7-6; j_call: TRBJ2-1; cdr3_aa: ASSSGTSGSRINEQF
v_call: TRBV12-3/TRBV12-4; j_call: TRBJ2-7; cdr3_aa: ASSLAGYESEQY